The subject of this entry is one T cell receptor (beta chain). In assigning cohorts, the study relied on participant-reported clinical history. Trimming cost V 8 bases and J 0 bases, with 7 bases left between them. Looked up from germline, CDR1 is SNHLY and CDR2 is FYNNEI. CDR3 length equals 12 residues. TCRdb keeps only in-frame clones here, not all; method: immunoSEQ multiplex PCR. This sample has around 160,000 clones, with about 90% found just once. The sample comes from a study of blood T cell repertoires in COVID-19. Study-wide background: Donors in the United States, Italy and Spain gave samples during acute or convalescent COVID-19.

The clonotype was recovered from a woman aged 35 to 49 who had been exposed to COVID-19. The V gene is TRBV2, the J gene TRBJ1-1; perhaps TRBD1 as D (5 bases). Sample: PBMCs or T cells enriched from blood (not recorded which). The CDR3 sequence: CASADMNTEAFF. The CDR3, as DNA: TGTGCCAGCGCGGACATGAACACTGAAGCTTTCTTT. Complete variable domain (other parts from reference TRBV2 and TRBJ1-1): EPEVTQTPSHQVTQMGQEVILRCVPISNHLYFYWYRQILGQKVEFLVSFYNNEISEKSEIFDDQFSVERPDGSNFTLKIRSTKLEDSAMYFCASADMNTEAFFGQGTRLTVV.